This T cell receptor (beta chain) was retrieved from a study of CXCR3-negative and CXCR3-positive naive CD8 T cells. Looking at the study overall: Around 140 million TRB reads were obtained overall (about 1.5 +/- 0.3 million per library).

About this clonotype: Its specificity is unknown.

This CDR3 has 15 amino acids. Per germline, CDR1 SGHDN and CDR2 FVKESK. cDNA libraries for TRB were generated by 5' RACE incorporating UMI labels. TCRdb reprocessed the 5' RACE reads and stores each CDR3 protein as one record, lacking DNA. This sample contains roughly 120,000 distinct CDR3 sequences. The CD45RO-CCR7+CD27+CD95- phenotype denoted naive CD8+ T cells. General study points: In CXCR3-positive naive cells, the TRB CDR3s were more hydrophobic than in CXCR3-negative naive cells. The study inferred TCR strength from TRB CDR3 properties and found comparable surface CD5 between naive subsets.

The chain joins TRBV14 to TRBJ2-3. The clonotype comes from a human donor in good health. Some clones in this sample may be carry-over from other donors' samples. The sequencing sample was made of naive CXCR3+ CD8+ T cells from blood. The subset here: CD45RO-CCR7+CD27+CD95- naive CD8+ T cells expressing CXCR3 (TNR3+). CDR3 residues: CASSQAYDNTDAQYF.